A selection of T cell receptor beta chains follows, all from one sample in a study of blood T cell repertoires in COVID-19. Measured with immunoSEQ multiplex PCR; TCRdb has only the in-frame clones, and not every one. The table lists about 140,000 clones, around three quarters of them singletons. Sequenced input: peripheral blood. The receptors derive from a man older than 75 with acute or convalescent COVID-19. Both conserved end residues are part of each CDR3. The D gene is left open where the match is weak. Where a row states a size, it is once, few, many or the class of an expanded clone; other rows omit it.

D gene,clone size,CDR3 length,J gene,V gene,CDR3 DNA,CDR3 protein
.,.,14,TRBJ1-1,TRBV4-3,TGCGCCAGCAGCCAAGACTATGAGGACACTGAAGCTTTCTTT,CASSQDYEDTEAFF
TRBD1,.,18,TRBJ1-3,TRBV19,TGTGCCAGTAGTAACATACCGGACAGGTTGAGCTCTGGAAACACCATATATTTT,CASSNIPDRLSSGNTIYF
.,.,15,TRBJ1-4,TRBV6-1,TGTGCCAGCAGTGAAGGGACAGCCACTAATGAAAAACTGTTTTTT,CASSEGTATNEKLFF
TRBD1,.,16,TRBJ1-1,TRBV5-4,TGTGCCAGCACCCCTGGACAGGGAAATTTGAACACTGAAGCTTTCTTT,CASTPGQGNLNTEAFF
.,.,14,TRBJ1-5,TRBV18,TGTGCCAGCTCACCGGGGCAGGCTGGGCAGCCCCAGCATTTT,CASSPGQAGQPQHF
TRBD1,.,14,TRBJ2-7,TRBV11-3,TGTGCCAGCAGCTTCGGACAGGCTGGAGGCGAGCAGTACTTC,CASSFGQAGGEQYF
.,.,13,TRBJ2-5,TRBV18,TGTGCCAGCTCACCGACAGCTCAGGAGACCCAGTACTTC,CASSPTAQETQYF
TRBD1,.,15,TRBJ1-1,TRBV5-1,TGCGCCAGCAGACCTTCAGGGGGCACGAACACTGAAGCTTTCTTT,CASRPSGGTNTEAFF
TRBD1,.,15,TRBJ1-6,TRBV11-2,TGTGCCAGCAGCTTAGCCGTGACAGGGAATTCACCCCTCCACTTT,CASSLAVTGNSPLHF
.,.,15,TRBJ1-4,TRBV19,TGTGCCAGTAGTATAGGGCGACAGCGAAATGAAAAACTGTTTTTT,CASSIGRQRNEKLFF
.,once,13,TRBJ2-5,TRBV19,TGTGCCAGTAGTCCCTTATACCAAGAGACCCAGTACTTC,CASSPLYQETQYF
TRBD2,.,15,TRBJ2-3,TRBV29-1,TGCAGCGTTGAAACGCTAGCGGGGGGGCAAGATACGCAGTATTTT,CSVETLAGGQDTQYF
.,.,16,TRBJ2-3,TRBV7-3,TGTGCCAGCAGCTTAATGGGCCTACGAGGCACAGATACGCAGTATTTT,CASSLMGLRGTDTQYF
TRBD1,.,13,TRBJ2-5,TRBV29-1,TGCAGCGTCCGGACAGGGGGCTTGGAGACCCAGTACTTC,CSVRTGGLETQYF
.,.,15,TRBJ1-5,TRBV28,TGTGCCAGCAGGGGGGGGGCAGGAGATTATCAGCCCCAGCATTTT,CASRGGAGDYQPQHF
.,few,14,TRBJ2-2,TRBV24-1,TGTGCCACCAGTCGGGGGACGAACACCGGGGAGCTGTTTTTT,CATSRGTNTGELFF
TRBD2,.,14,TRBJ2-7,TRBV7-9,TGTGCCAGCAGCTTTAGTGACGGGAGGCGCGAGCAGTACTTC,CASSFSDGRREQYF
TRBD1,.,13,TRBJ2-3,TRBV5-5,TGTGCCAGCAGCTTGACAGGGGAAGATACGCAGTATTTT,CASSLTGEDTQYF
.,.,15,TRBJ1-1,TRBV4-2,TGTGCCAGCAGCCCGAACCAAGGCAGGGGCACTGAAGCTTTCTTT,CASSPNQGRGTEAFF
.,once,15,TRBJ1-2,TRBV28,TGTGCCAGCAGTTCACCCGGCGACTACGGGTATGGCTACACCTTC,CASSSPGDYGYGYTF
.,.,14,TRBJ1-6,TRBV21-1,TGTGCCAGCAGCAAAGGGCACGATAATTCACCCCTCCACTTT,CASSKGHDNSPLHF
.,.,16,TRBJ1-5,TRBV6-2/TRBV6-3,TGTGCCAGCAGTTACTCGATGGTCCAGGGAGGACAGCCCCAGCATTTT,CASSYSMVQGGQPQHF
TRBD1,.,15,TRBJ2-1,TRBV2,TGTGCCAGCAGGGCCGGGACAGGGAATGACAATGAGCAGTTCTTC,CASRAGTGNDNEQFF
.,.,16,TRBJ1-1,TRBV27,TGTGCCAGCAGTGCATTGACAGCGACCTCGAACACTGAAGCTTTCTTT,CASSALTATSNTEAFF
.,.,15,TRBJ2-6,TRBV6-2/TRBV6-3,TGTGCCAGCAGTTATGGCAAGTCTGGGGCCAACGTCCTGACTTTC,CASSYGKSGANVLTF
.,.,14,TRBJ2-6,TRBV7-2,TGTGCCAGCAGCTTACACTCTGGGGCCAACGTCCTGACTTTC,CASSLHSGANVLTF
TRBD2,.,15,TRBJ2-2,TRBV4-1,TGCGCCAGCAGCCCCCTAGCGGGGACCACCGGGGAGCTGTTTTTT,CASSPLAGTTGELFF
.,.,15,TRBJ1-5,TRBV15,TGTGCCACCAGCAGAGAACACCATAGCAATCAGCCCCAGCATTTT,CATSREHHSNQPQHF
.,few,18,TRBJ2-1,TRBV21-1,TGTGCCAGCATCCTTACATGGACTAGCGGGGGCCCTTACAATGAGCAGTTCTTC,CASILTWTSGGPYNEQFF
TRBD2,.,19,TRBJ2-6,TRBV24-1,TGTGCCACCAGTGACTCCCTAGCGGGGGGGATCTCTGGGGCCAACGTCCTGACTTTC,CATSDSLAGGISGANVLTF
.,.,14,TRBJ1-4,TRBV5-1,TGCGCCAGCAGCTTGGGCGCAACTAATGAAAAACTGTTTTTT,CASSLGATNEKLFF
.,once,16,TRBJ1-1,TRBV5-1,TGCGCCAGCAGCTTGGGCCCGACAGGCTTGAACACTGAAGCTTTCTTT,CASSLGPTGLNTEAFF
.,.,17,TRBJ2-3,TRBV6-2/TRBV6-3,TGTGCCAGCAGTCATACCGTTAGCGGTCAGGTGGCAGATACGCAGTATTTT,CASSHTVSGQVADTQYF
TRBD1,.,12,TRBJ1-2,TRBV10-3,TGTGCCATCAGTCGGGACAGGGATGGCTACACCTTC,CAISRDRDGYTF
TRBD1,.,14,TRBJ1-2,TRBV4-2,TGTGCCAGCAGCCAACCGGGACAGAGCTATGGCTACACCTTC,CASSQPGQSYGYTF
TRBD1,once,14,TRBJ1-5,TRBV18,TGTGCCAGCTCAGCGGGACAGGGAAATCAGCCCCAGCATTTT,CASSAGQGNQPQHF
.,few,16,TRBJ1-6,TRBV4-3,TGCGCCAGCAGCCAAGAAGGAGCAGGGCTGAATTCACCCCTCCACTTT,CASSQEGAGLNSPLHF
.,.,14,TRBJ1-5,TRBV3-1/TRBV3-2,TGTGCCAGCAGCCTAGGGACGGGAGGACAGCCCCAGCATTTT,CASSLGTGGQPQHF
.,few,15,TRBJ1-2,TRBV5-4,TGTGCCAGCAGCTTGTCATTGGCGGGAGGAGATGGCTACACCTTC,CASSLSLAGGDGYTF
.,once,14,TRBJ1-1,TRBV5-1,TGCGCCAGCAGCTTTTATGGGGAGAGCACTGAAGCTTTCTTT,CASSFYGESTEAFF
TRBD1,.,14,TRBJ2-7,TRBV18,TGTGCCAGCTCACCCCCCGGGACAGGGGTCGAGCAGTACTTC,CASSPPGTGVEQYF
.,.,13,TRBJ2-7,TRBV15,TGTGCCACCAGCAGAGGGCTCGCGGGAGAGCAGTACTTC,CATSRGLAGEQYF
.,.,13,TRBJ2-3,TRBV7-7,TGTGCTAGCAGTCGGAGTCGCACAGATACGCAGTATTTT,CASSRSRTDTQYF
TRBD2,.,17,TRBJ2-2,TRBV5-1,TGCGCCAGCAGCACGACTAGCGGGGGGGCCTTAGTCGGGGAGCTGTTTTTT,CASSTTSGGALVGELFF
.,.,13,TRBJ1-1,TRBV28,TGTGCCAGCAGTTTGCGGGGAAACACTGAAGCCTTCTTT,CASSLRGNTEAFF
.,.,12,TRBJ1-1,TRBV6-5,TGTGCCGCGACACCTAAGGGGACTGAAGCTTTCTTT,CAATPKGTEAFF
.,once,15,TRBJ1-6,TRBV18,TGTGCCAGCTCACCTGGGCTGCTACGTAATTCACCCCTCCACTTT,CASSPGLLRNSPLHF
.,.,15,TRBJ1-4,TRBV5-1,TGCGCCAGCAGCTTGGAGCCCTCAACTAATGAAAAACTGTTTTTT,CASSLEPSTNEKLFF
.,.,14,TRBJ2-7,TRBV5-4,TGTGCCAGCAGCTTGGACGCGGGGCTCGACGAGCAGTACTTC,CASSLDAGLDEQYF
.,.,13,TRBJ2-1,TRBV7-3,TGTGCCAGCAGCCGTAGTTCCTACAATGAGCAGTTCTTC,CASSRSSYNEQFF
.,.,17,TRBJ2-1,TRBV5-1,TGCGCCAGCAGCGATCCAAGGGGTAGTAGCGGCTACAATGAGCAGTTCTTC,CASSDPRGSSGYNEQFF
TRBD2,.,14,TRBJ2-5,TRBV7-2,TGTGCCAGCAGCCCCGGGGGGGGGCGGGAGACCCAGTACTTC,CASSPGGGRETQYF
.,.,14,TRBJ2-3,TRBV6-6,TGTGCCAGCACCCCGGGACAAAACACAGATACGCAGTATTTT,CASTPGQNTDTQYF
.,.,15,TRBJ1-4,TRBV28,TGTGCCAGCAGTTTTGGGGGCTCCGGTAATGAAAAACTGTTTTTT,CASSFGGSGNEKLFF